This TCR beta chain was captured in a study of T cell responses to AZD1222 COVID-19 vaccine. Study results and limitations: Baseline seropositivity characterized only a handful of AZD1222 recipients. It should be noted that donors were predominantly white British and more often female, and clonal diversity was possibly underestimated. Repertoire sampling happened only post peak T cell response.

Profiling relied on immunoSEQ multiplex PCR, and the TCRdb table lists in-frame clones only, not all of them. The sample lists about 140,000 clones, about 92% occurring once. Note on this clone: Its antigen is not known.

The germline gives CDR1 SGHNT, CDR2 YYREEE (reference sequence). The CDR3 runs to 16 residues. Trimming removed 0 bases from V and 5 bases from J; junction bases left unmatched: 9. This chain joins TRBV5-4 and TRBJ2-5; TRBD1 aligns across 8 bases. The source material was peripheral blood, sampled 28 days after the second AZD1222 dose. This receptor was taken from an adult who received the AZD1222 COVID-19 vaccine. DNA of the CDR3: TGTGCCAGCAGCTTGGGGCAGGGGGCAGCGAGGGAGACCCAGTACTTC. Encoded protein: CASSLGQGAARETQYF.